These 3 T cell receptor beta chains were all obtained from the same sample, sequenced in a study of blood T cell repertoires in COVID-19. Produced via immunoSEQ multiplex PCR; TCRdb's table is partial and in-frame only. The sample shows approximately 88,000 clones, more than 70% of them seen only once. The sample consisted of peripheral blood. The receptors here all came from a woman between 65 and 79 years old with acute or convalescent COVID-19.

This sequence joins TRBV11-3 and TRBJ2-2, with 9 bases lining up with TRBD1. Germline assignment: CDR1 SGHNT and CDR2 YENEEA. The CDR3 runs to 16 residues. V was pared by 7 bases and J by 5 bases, with 11 bases of the junction left unmatched. CDR3 nucleotide sequence: TGTGCCAGCACTAAGCGGACAGGGGTCACTACCGGGGAGCTGTTTTTT. Protein: CASTKRTGVTTGELFF.

This rearrangement joins TRBV7-6 to TRBJ1-3, with D possibly being TRBD1 (5 bases). Germline lookup yields CDR1 SGHVS and CDR2 FNYEAQ. The CDR3 covers 16 residues. V was cut by 5 bases and J by 0 bases, with 14 bases left in between. The CDR3 reads CASSAHPRDSGNTIYF. The CDR3 DNA sequence: TGTGCCAGCAGCGCCCACCCCAGGGACTCTGGAAACACCATATATTTT. The full variable domain, completed using reference TRBV7-6 and TRBJ1-3, is GAGVSQSPRYKVTKRGQDVALRCDPISGHVSLYWYRQALGQGPEFLTYFNYEAQQDKSGLPNDRFSAERPEGSISTLTIQRTEQRDSAMYRCASSAHPRDSGNTIYFGEGSWLTVV.

The rearrangement uses TRBV7-9 and TRBJ2-5; the match to TRBD1 covers 8 bases. This CDR3 has 14 residues. V lost 2 bases to trimming and J lost 4 bases; unmatched junction nucleotides: 3. The germline CDR1 and CDR2 sequences are SEHNR and FQNEAQ (reference sequence). The CDR3 coding sequence is TGTGCCAGCAGCTTATTACAGGGGGGAGAGACCCAGTACTTC. It codes for CASSLLQGGETQYF.